This T cell receptor beta chain was retrieved from a study of cytomegalovirus exposure and HLA in healthy donors. The J segment lost 0 bases and the V segment lost 5 bases, leaving 6 bases of the junction unmatched. From germline, CDR1 is SGHTA and CDR2 FQGNSA. The CDR3 totals 17 residues. PCR used 60 Vbeta primers and 13 Jbeta primers. Per the original data handling: Approximately 9.9 million of roughly 81 million unique TCR beta chains were shared, per a later count. Using immunoSEQ multiplex PCR, the repertoire was profiled, and TCRdb retains in-frame clones only, with some absent. For V, J and clone size, that table is used; D and trimming come from the DNA. The table includes roughly 290,000 clones, 70% to 90% detected once.

The rearrangement joins TRBV7-2 to TRBJ1-6; TRBD1 matches at 8 bases. The clonotype comes from a woman aged 18-29 years in good health and CMV-seronegative. The specimen was PBMCs. The CDR3 DNA reads as TGTGCCAGCAGCCTAAGGACAGGGAGCTCCTATAATTCACCCCTCCACTTT. Translating gives CASSLRTGSSYNSPLHF. Combining the CDR3 with reference TRBV7-2 and TRBJ1-6 gives the whole variable domain GAGVSQSPSNKVTEKGKDVELRCDPISGHTALYWYRQSLGQGLEFLIYFQGNSAPDKSGLPSDRFSAERTGGSVSTLTIQRTQQEDSAVYLCASSLRTGSSYNSPLHFGNGTRLTVT.